This T cell receptor beta chain derives from a study of T cell responses to AZD1222 COVID-19 vaccine. About this clone: Its specificity is unknown.

Repertoires were generated with immunoSEQ multiplex PCR, while TCRdb's copy carries only in-frame clones and drops some. The repertoire has approximately 160,000 clones, approximately 88% of them found once; the top ten carry 3% to 4%. The study, taken as a whole, reports: Spike-specific TCRs gained breadth and depth after people received two AZD1222 doses. The repertoires were collected only after the peak T cell response. Donors were largely white British and mainly female; clonal diversity was possibly underestimated.

Germline V CDR1 and CDR2: SGHDN, FVKESK. Trimming removed 4 bases at V and 4 bases at J, with 9 bases between. This CDR3 is 13 amino acids long. The J gene is TRBJ2-3, the V gene TRBV14, with a weak D call TRBD1 (6 bases). This clonotype was sampled from an adult in good health. Sequences were derived from peripheral blood, sampled on day 0 of MenACWY control vaccination. CDR3 DNA: TGTGCCAGCAGCCTAAGGGGGTCAGATACGCAGTATTTT. This codes for CASSLRGSDTQYF.